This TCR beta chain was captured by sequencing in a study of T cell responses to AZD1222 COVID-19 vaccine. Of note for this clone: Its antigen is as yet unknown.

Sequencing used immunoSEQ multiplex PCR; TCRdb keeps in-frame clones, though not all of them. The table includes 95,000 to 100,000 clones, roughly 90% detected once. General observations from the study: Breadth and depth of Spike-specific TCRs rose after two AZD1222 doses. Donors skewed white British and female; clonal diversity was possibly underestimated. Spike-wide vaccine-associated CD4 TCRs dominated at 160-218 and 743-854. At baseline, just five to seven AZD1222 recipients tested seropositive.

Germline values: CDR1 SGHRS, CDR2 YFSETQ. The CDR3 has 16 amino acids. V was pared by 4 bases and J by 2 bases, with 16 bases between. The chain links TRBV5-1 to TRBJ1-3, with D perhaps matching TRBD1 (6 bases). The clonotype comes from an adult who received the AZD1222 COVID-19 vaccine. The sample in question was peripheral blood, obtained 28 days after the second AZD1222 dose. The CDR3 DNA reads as TGCGCCAGCAGCCTAGATGGGGGGCCGGCTGGAAACACCATATATTTT. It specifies CASSLDGGPAGNTIYF.